The 19 T cell receptor beta chains presented below share a single source sample, sequenced in a study of naive and memory T cell subsets. Amplification of ligated cDNA took four PCR rounds with SP2 and nested alpha and beta constant primers. One entry per CDR3 protein, called by TCRdb with MiXCR from the 5' RACE reads. The data hold tens of thousands of distinct CDR3 sequences, with under 8.5% observed a single time. An oligonucleotide containing a UMI was ligated to the 3' end of TCR cDNA. The receptors shown here come from a male donor in good health.

V usage is TRBV5-1 and J usage is TRBJ2-5; tentative D call: TRBD1 (6 bases). CDR3 length equals 15 residues. The germline V gene has CDR1 SGHRS and CDR2 YFSETQ. Trimming stripped 5 bases from V and 1 base from J, with 15 bases between. The CDR3 DNA sequence: TGCGCCAGCAGTAATGGACAGCCTCGCCAAGAGACCCAGTACTTC. Residues: CASSNGQPRQETQYF. Combining the CDR3 with reference TRBV5-1 and TRBJ2-5 gives the whole variable domain KAGVTQTPRYLIKTRGQQVTLSCSPISGHRSVSWYQQTPGQGLQFLFEYFSETQRNKGNFPGRFSGRQFSNSRSEMNVSTLELGDSALYLCASSNGQPRQETQYFGPGTRLLVL.

This clonotype occurred many times. CDR3 sequence reads: CASRSGLSNTGELFF. The CDR3 DNA sequence: TGTGCCAGCAGGTCGGGACTATCTAACACCGGGGAGCTGTTTTTT. The V and J genes are TRBV3-1 and TRBJ2-2, with TRBD2 matching over 7 bases. V was clipped by 6 bases and J by 2 bases; unmatched bases: 6. Germline CDR1 is LGHDT and CDR2 is YNNKEL (reference sequence). CDR3 length equals 15 residues.

This clonotype was recorded a few times. The V and J genes are TRBV30 and TRBJ2-3; D gene uncertain. The germline CDR1 and CDR2 sequences are GTSNPN and SVGIG (reference sequence). Trimming cost V 5 bases and J 8 bases, with 11 bases left between them. This CDR3 is 11 amino acids long. CDR3 loop: CAWEALGTQYF. CDR3 coding DNA: TGTGCCTGGGAGGCCCTGGGTACGCAGTATTTT.

The chain employs TRBV12-3 or TRBV12-4 and TRBJ2-3; no clear D. Trimming removed 6 bases from V and 2 bases from J, with 15 bases in between. The CDR3 covers 15 residues. As DNA, the CDR3 is TGTGCCAGCAGCCTTCCTACATCACTCACAGATACGCAGTATTTT. Translated: CASSLPTSLTDTQYF.

V and J are TRBV3-1 and TRBJ2-4, with 10 bases matching TRBD2. The CDR3 spans 20 residues. The junction had 14 bases not matched to a gene; V was cut back by 0 bases and J by 3 bases. The V gene's germline CDR1 is LGHDT and CDR2 YNNKEL (reference sequence). The CDR3 bases are TGTGCCAGCAGCCAAGAACTACACCAGACTAGCGGGCTTCTCAAAAACATTCAGTACTTC. Translation: CASSQELHQTSGLLKNIQYF.

Here the CDR3 reads CASSSGREGEQYF. Written as DNA, the CDR3 is TGTGCCAGCTCATCCGGGAGGGAAGGCGAGCAGTACTTC. The V gene is TRBV18, the J gene TRBJ2-7, with TRBD2 matching over 8 bases. CDR3 length equals 13 residues. V shed 5 bases, J shed 6 bases, and the junction held 6 bases outside the gene matches. CDR1 is KGHSH, CDR2 LQKENI, per germline. The full variable domain, its missing parts supplied by reference TRBV18 and TRBJ2-7, is NAGVMQNPRHLVRRRGQEARLRCSPMKGHSHVYWYRQLPEEGLKFMVYLQKENIIDESGMPKERFSAEFPKEGPSILRIQQVVRGDSAAYFCASSSGREGEQYFGPGTRLTVT.

This clonotype was counted many times. The rearrangement uses TRBV20-1 and TRBJ1-2; the D gene is possibly TRBD1 (5 bases). This CDR3 has 14 amino acids. Deletions cut 0 bases from V and 9 bases from J, with 17 bases between. Germline lookup yields CDR1 DFQATT and CDR2 SNEGSKA (reference sequence). This chain's CDR3 is CSARETGRRLSYTF. The CDR3 region has the DNA TGCAGTGCTAGAGAAACGGGACGGCGCCTAAGCTACACCTTC.

Ten or more counts support this clonotype. The rearrangement links TRBV11-2 to TRBJ2-5, with 9 bases fitting TRBD2. J lost 2 bases, V lost 11 bases, and 12 bases had no gene match. CDR1 is SGHAT, CDR2 FQNNGV, per germline. The CDR3 covers 15 residues. This CDR3 is CASRGLAGRQETQYF. DNA for the CDR3: TGTGCCTCACGAGGCCTAGCGGGGAGGCAAGAGACCCAGTACTTC.

This clonotype appeared many times. J is TRBJ1-6 and V is TRBV20-1, with D hard to call. Per germline, CDR1 DFQATT and CDR2 SNEGSKA (reference sequence). The CDR3 spans 15 residues. Trimming removed 1 base at V and 7 bases at J, with 14 bases between. The CDR3 loop reads CSARVFGDRNSPLHF. The CDR3 nucleotides are TGCAGTGCTAGAGTTTTTGGGGATCGGAATTCACCCCTCCACTTT.

This clonotype appeared many times. The rearrangement joins TRBV2 to TRBJ1-2; 7 positions match TRBD1. The germline gives CDR1 SNHLY, CDR2 FYNNEI. With 3 bases clipped from V and 3 bases from J, the junction kept 4 bases outside the gene matches. The CDR3 spans 14 residues. Here the CDR3 reads CASSDGTDYYGYTF. In DNA, the CDR3 is TGTGCCAGCAGTGATGGGACAGATTACTATGGCTACACCTTC.

The chain has TRBV29-1 and TRBJ2-7; D is uncertain. The CDR3 extends over 13 amino acids. Trimming took off 0 bases at V and 3 bases at J, with 9 bases between the two ends. Germline CDR1 reads SQVTM; CDR2 reads ANQGSEA. The CDR3 nucleotides are TGCAGCGTTGAAGAACAGTCGGGCTACGAGCAGTACTTC. This encodes CSVEEQSGYEQYF.

At least ten counts were recorded for this clonotype. The gene calls are TRBV19 and TRBJ2-3, with D possibly being TRBD1 (5 bases). Trimming shortened V by 5 bases and J by 3 bases, and 12 bases separated the two germline ends. The length of the CDR3 is 14 residues. Germline CDR1 LNHDA, CDR2 SQIVND (reference sequence). The CDR3 DNA reads TGTGCCAGTAGTTGGCCAGGGTTAACAGATACGCAGTATTTT. Its translation: CASSWPGLTDTQYF.

This clonotype was seen a handful of times. The gene calls are TRBV12-3 or TRBV12-4 and TRBJ2-3; D unresolved. The CDR3 is made up of 12 amino acids. V was shortened by 3 bases and J by 3 bases, with 4 bases between the two germline ends. Written as DNA, the CDR3 is TGTGCCAGCAGTTTCCTAACAGATACGCAGTATTTT. Translating gives CASSFLTDTQYF.

In this sample, this clonotype turned up many times. This sequence joins TRBV4-2 and TRBJ2-5; D perhaps matches TRBD1 (6 bases). From germline, CDR1 is LGHNA and CDR2 YNFKEQ. Trimming took 1 base from V and 5 from J, leaving 8 bases between them. The CDR3 runs to 13 residues. The CDR3 nucleotides are TGTGCCAGCAGCCAAGCAGGGGCGGAGACCCAGTACTTC. This translates into CASSQAGAETQYF.

This clonotype was detected ten times or more. This chain links TRBV6-5 with TRBJ2-7; the D is unclear. V gave up 0 bases and J gave up 3 bases, with 9 bases separating them. This CDR3 has 14 residues. Looked up from germline, CDR1 is MNHEY and CDR2 is SVGAGI. DNA of the CDR3: TGTGCCAGCAGTTACTCAGCTGGGAACTACGAGCAGTACTTC. It specifies CASSYSAGNYEQYF.

The chain carries TRBV5-6 and TRBJ1-2, with D possibly TRBD1 on 5 matching bases. Trimming took 2 bases from V and 4 from J, leaving 18 bases between them. The CDR3 covers 16 residues. Per the germline V gene, CDR1 is SGHDT and CDR2 is YYEEEE. The CDR3 region is CASSFQMGRSFYGYTF. CDR3 nucleotides: TGTGCCAGCAGCTTCCAAATGGGACGGTCCTTCTATGGCTACACCTTC.

The V and J genes are TRBV20-1 and TRBJ1-4; D might be TRBD1 (6 bases). V shed 5 bases and J shed 4 bases, with 20 bases lying between them. Germline CDR1 DFQATT, CDR2 SNEGSKA (reference sequence). The CDR3 runs to 16 residues. The CDR3 bases are TGCAGTGCTTCCCGGCCAGGGGACCTGGGTAATGAAAAACTGTTTTTT. It specifies CSASRPGDLGNEKLFF.

A word on this clonotype: Given a much more abundant clone one base away, this may be a read error. The chain is built from TRBV9 and TRBJ2-1; TRBD2 agrees at 8 bases. With 4 bases clipped from V and 8 bases from J, the junction kept 11 bases outside the gene matches. Germline lookup yields CDR1 SGDLS and CDR2 YYNGEE. This CDR3 is built from 15 residues. CDR3: CASSLVAGGTYEQFF. DNA for the CDR3: TGTGCCAGCAGCTTAGTTGCGGGGGGCACCTATGAGCAGTTCTTC.

This clonotype has a handful of counts. The V and J genes are TRBV10-2 and TRBJ1-4; TRBD1 matches 7 bases. V shed 5 bases and J 4 bases; nucleotides not matched to a gene: 4. Germline values: CDR1 WSHSY, CDR2 SAAADI. The CDR3 totals 14 residues. The DNA for the CDR3 is TGCGCCAGCAGTCGACAGGGAATTAATGAAAAACTGTTTTTT. It encodes CASSRQGINEKLFF.